A single sample is the source of the 2 T cell receptor beta chains below, sequenced in a study of Ad26.COV2.S vaccination and SARS-CoV-2 variants. Here immunoSEQ multiplex PCR was the method, and the copy in TCRdb shows in-frame clones only, minus some. The table shows about 350,000 clones, with about 91% occurring only once. The sequenced sample was peripheral blood, obtained after recovery from COVID-19. Receptors were obtained from a human donor who had recovered from COVID-19.

The chain is built from TRBV5-1 and TRBJ1-2, with TRBD1 matching over 8 bases. The CDR3 has 15 amino acids. V dropped 4 bases and J dropped 7; count of bases not matched to a gene: 12. CDR1 is SGHRS and CDR2 is YFSETQ in the germline V gene. CDR3 protein: CASSPFGQGLFGYTF. The CDR3 DNA follows: TGCGCCAGCAGCCCCTTTGGACAGGGTCTTTTTGGCTACACCTTC.

The chain has TRBV9 and TRBJ2-1, with 7 bases fitting TRBD2. The length of the CDR3 is 17 residues. Germline V gene sequence: CDR1 SGDLS, CDR2 YYNGEE. The V gene end was trimmed by 0 bases and the J gene end by 1 base; junction bases not matched to a gene: 7. This CDR3 reads CASSVGGSGWSYNEQFF. The CDR3 region has the DNA TGTGCCAGCAGCGTAGGGGGTAGCGGGTGGTCCTACAATGAGCAGTTCTTC.